The rows below give T cell receptor beta chains drawn from one sample of a study of identical twins. In TCRdb, the 5' RACE reads were re-called with MiXCR into one record per CDR3 protein. The table lists hundreds of thousands of distinct CDR3 sequences, roughly 9% of them singletons. This sample was also put to use in a study of yellow fever vaccine responses in identical twins.

Material for sequencing was CD8+ T cells sorted from blood. The source of these receptors is a woman younger than 35 in good health. The CDR3 runs from the conserved cysteine through the conserved F or W. D genes are given only for firm matches. Clone sizes are given selectively: once, few, many, or a class where the clone is expanded.

J	size	V	D	DNA	CDR3
TRBJ2-3	.	TRBV7-2	TRBD1	TGTGCCAGCAGCTTGACCGACAGGGCCGTAACAGATACGCAGTATTTT	CASSLTDRAVTDTQYF
TRBJ2-7	.	TRBV5-6	TRBD1	TGTGCCAGCAGCCTAGGACAGGGGGCCGGGTACGAGCAGTACTTC	CASSLGQGAGYEQYF
TRBJ2-1	.	TRBV5-1	TRBD1	TGCGCCAGCAGACCCCGGGACAGGGACTATGTCGGCGACAATGAGCAGTTCTTC	CASRPRDRDYVGDNEQFF
TRBJ2-3	many	TRBV29-1	.	TGCAGCGTTGAAGATCTTTTAGATACGCAGTATTTT	CSVEDLLDTQYF
TRBJ2-7	.	TRBV10-1	.	TGCGCCAGCAGTCCGCTGGGTAGCGAGGGGCTTGGCGAGCAGTACTTC	CASSPLGSEGLGEQYF
TRBJ1-6	.	TRBV12-3/TRBV12-4	.	TGTGCCAGCAGTCCGGCGGAGAATTCACCCCTCCACTTT	CASSPAENSPLHF
TRBJ2-1	.	TRBV27	.	TGTGCCAGCTGGAGCCTCCCTAGCTCCTACAATGAGCAGTTCTTC	CASWSLPSSYNEQFF
TRBJ2-5	.	TRBV24-1	TRBD1	TGTGCCACCAGTGATCTCTGGACAGGGGGAGGAGAGACCCAGTACTTC	CATSDLWTGGGETQYF
TRBJ2-7	few	TRBV20-1	.	TGCAGTGCTAGAGATCAATCTCGGGACACCCTTTTTTGGGAGCAGTACTTC	CSARDQSRDTLFWEQYF
TRBJ2-1	once	TRBV29-1	TRBD2	TGCAGCGTCCGAGGCCAGCGGGAGAGGGTTGGGCAGTTCTTC	CSVRGQRERVGQFF
TRBJ2-7	many	TRBV20-1	TRBD1	TGCAGTGCTAGAGCCGGGACAGGACCCTACGAGCAGTACTTC	CSARAGTGPYEQYF
TRBJ1-1	few	TRBV6-5	.	TGTGCCAGCAGTTACGTCGCGGGGTACACTGAAGCTTTCTTT	CASSYVAGYTEAFF
TRBJ2-1	many	TRBV4-3	TRBD2	TGCGCCAGCAGCCAGGGGACTAGCGGATCCTACAATGAGCAGTTCTTC	CASSQGTSGSYNEQFF
TRBJ2-1	.	TRBV7-9	.	TGTGCCAGCAGCTTAGGTAACGGACTGAAGGAGCAGTTCTTC	CASSLGNGLKEQFF
TRBJ2-5	few	TRBV11-1	.	TGTGCCAGCAGCTTCCTTCGGACTGGGGAATATGGGCAAGAGACCCAGTACTTC	CASSFLRTGEYGQETQYF
TRBJ1-1	many	TRBV7-3	.	TGTGCCAGCAGCTTAAAGTCAGACACTGAAGCTTTCTTT	CASSLKSDTEAFF
TRBJ2-3	.	TRBV5-1	TRBD2	TGCGCCAGCAGCTCCAGGACACGTAGCGGGAGCACAGATACGCAGTATTTT	CASSSRTRSGSTDTQYF
TRBJ2-3	.	TRBV24-1	.	TGTGCCACCAGTGCCGGGAACACAGATACGCAGTATTTT	CATSAGNTDTQYF
TRBJ2-3	many	TRBV27	.	TGTGCCAGCAGTTCGGCCGGGACGCTCCTAACAGATACGCAGTATTTT	CASSSAGTLLTDTQYF
TRBJ2-7	few	TRBV7-6	TRBD1	TGTGCCAGCAGCCCTCGGACAGGGGGCACGGGAGAGCAGTACTTC	CASSPRTGGTGEQYF
TRBJ1-4	many	TRBV5-1	TRBD1	TGCGCCAGCAGCTCGACAGGGACCGGAAAACTGTTTTTT	CASSSTGTGKLFF
TRBJ2-1	few	TRBV27	TRBD2	TGTGCCAGCAGTTTCGGACTAGCGGGAGGGCCGAGCTCCTACAATGAGCAGTTCTTC	CASSFGLAGGPSSYNEQFF
TRBJ2-1	many	TRBV7-9	TRBD2	TGTGCCAGCAGCTTAAGGCGGGAGATTTCCTACAATGAGCAGTTCTTC	CASSLRREISYNEQFF
TRBJ2-1	few	TRBV5-1	TRBD2	TGCGCCAGCAGCCCCGGACTAGCGGGGTGGTACAATGAGCAGTTCTTC	CASSPGLAGWYNEQFF
TRBJ2-3	many	TRBV5-4	.	TGTGCCAGACCCTCCCCAGATACGCAGTATTTT	CARPSPDTQYF
TRBJ2-3	few	TRBV7-9	.	TGTGCCAGCAGCTTAGTCTTGGCAGGGGACGGAGATACGCAGTATTTT	CASSLVLAGDGDTQYF
TRBJ2-2	few	TRBV3-1	TRBD1	TGTGCCAGCAGCCATCGACAGGGGTACACCGGGGAGCTGTTTTTT	CASSHRQGYTGELFF
TRBJ2-2	.	TRBV27	.	TGTGCCAGCGCGAACACCGGGGAGCTGTTTTTT	CASANTGELFF
TRBJ2-7	few	TRBV12-3/TRBV12-4	.	TGTGCCAGCAGTTCCTCGACAATAAAGTACGAGCAGTACTTC	CASSSSTIKYEQYF
TRBJ1-1	.	TRBV6-1	TRBD1	TGTGCCAGCAGGACAGGGGGATCGGTTGAAGCTTTCTTT	CASRTGGSVEAFF
TRBJ2-5	.	TRBV6-5	.	TGTGCCAGCAGTTACCCCGGGGGGACCCAGTACTTC	CASSYPGGTQYF
TRBJ2-7	.	TRBV4-3	TRBD2	TGCGCCAGCAGCCAAGATAGGGCTAGCGGAAACTACGAGCAGTACTTC	CASSQDRASGNYEQYF
TRBJ2-5	few	TRBV28	.	TGTGCCAGCAGTTTTGAGTCCGGCCAAGAGACCCAGTACTTC	CASSFESGQETQYF
TRBJ2-7	.	TRBV11-2	.	TGTGCCAGCAGGGCCCTTAGGGGAGAGGGGGTTAACTCCTACGAGCAGTACTTC	CASRALRGEGVNSYEQYF
TRBJ2-1	.	TRBV11-2	TRBD2	TGTGCCAGCAGCTTCCTTCGCCTTCAGCGGGAGAACAATGAGCAGTTCTTC	CASSFLRLQRENNEQFF
TRBJ2-7	few	TRBV4-2	TRBD2	TGTGCCAGCAGCCAAGTCCTAGCGGGACTGTACGAGCAGTACTTC	CASSQVLAGLYEQYF
TRBJ1-1	many	TRBV27	.	TGTGCCAGCACCGGACACTTGAACACTGAAGCTTTCTTT	CASTGHLNTEAFF
TRBJ2-5	many	TRBV5-1	TRBD1	TGCGCCAGCAGCCGGGACAGAGAAGGGACCCAGTACTTC	CASSRDREGTQYF
TRBJ1-3	many	TRBV6-1	.	TGTGCCAGCACCCCCTTCCCCAGCTCTGGAAACACCATATATTTT	CASTPFPSSGNTIYF
TRBJ1-2	many	TRBV5-6	TRBD1	TGTGCCAGCAGCTCAGAGACAGGGCCGGTCTATGGCTACACCTTC	CASSSETGPVYGYTF
TRBJ1-1	.	TRBV12-3/TRBV12-4	.	TGTGCCAGCAGTTCGGCGAGGCCTGAAGCTTTCTTT	CASSSARPEAFF
TRBJ1-1	.	TRBV3-1	.	TGTGCCAGCAGCCAATCCTGGGGCACTGAAGCTTTCTTT	CASSQSWGTEAFF
TRBJ2-1	few	TRBV27	.	TGTGCCAGCAGTCTTTCCTTGTCGTACAATGAGCAGTTCTTC	CASSLSLSYNEQFF
TRBJ2-3	few	TRBV2	.	TGTGCCAGCAGTGATTGGGGGATGGGTGATACGCAGTATTTT	CASSDWGMGDTQYF
TRBJ2-1	many	TRBV5-1	TRBD1	TGCGCCAGCAGCTTAAGCGGGACAGGGCGGAATTACAATGAGCAGTTCTTC	CASSLSGTGRNYNEQFF
TRBJ1-6	.	TRBV25-1	.	TGTGCCAGCAGTGAATCGGGGGTGTACTCACCCCTCCACTTT	CASSESGVYSPLHF
TRBJ2-5	few	TRBV29-1	.	TGCAGCGTTGAGTGGAGGGACCTTCAAGAGACCCAGTACTTC	CSVEWRDLQETQYF
TRBJ2-1	few	TRBV2	TRBD2	TGTGCCAGCAGTGACCCCGGGAGGACTGCACAGGAGCAGTTCTTC	CASSDPGRTAQEQFF
TRBJ2-2	many	TRBV12-3/TRBV12-4	TRBD1	TGTGCCAGCAGTTCGGGACAGGGTAACACCGGGGAGCTGTTTTTT	CASSSGQGNTGELFF
TRBJ2-2	.	TRBV7-2	.	TGTGCCAGCAGCTTAGTTGGGCTAGGCGGGGAGCTGTTTTTT	CASSLVGLGGELFF